A single sample is the source of the 18 T cell receptor beta chains below, sequenced in a study of T cell changes during pregnancy in multiple sclerosis. Repertoires were generated with immunoSEQ multiplex PCR, while TCRdb's copy carries only in-frame clones and drops some. This table has about 77,000 clones, under 95% appearing once. Sequencing used peripheral blood, obtained after pregnancy. The receptors stem from a female donor in good health, enrolled as a control in a pregnancy study.

J is TRBJ1-2 and V is TRBV7-2; 8 bases map to TRBD1. Trimming took 1 base from V and 6 from J; bases not matched to a gene: 1. The CDR3 runs 13 residues. The germline V gene has CDR1 SGHTA and CDR2 FQGNSA. CDR3 sequence reads: CASSLDRGDGYTF. The CDR3 coding sequence is TGTGCCAGCAGCTTAGACAGGGGGGATGGCTACACCTTC.

V and J are TRBV6-1 and TRBJ2-5; tentatively, D is TRBD2 (6 bases). V lost 1 base and J 7 bases, leaving 13 bases between the germline ends. CDR1 and CDR2 from the germline V gene are MNHNS and SASEGT. The CDR3 contains 14 residues. The CDR3 sequence is CASSEGIGGGTQYF. CDR3 bases: TGTGCCAGCAGTGAAGGGATCGGGGGAGGGACCCAGTACTTC.

V gene TRBV29-1 combines with J gene TRBJ2-4; D is possibly TRBD2 (5 bases). With 7 bases removed from V and 6 bases from J, the gap between germline ends came to 10 bases. This CDR3 has 11 residues. Germline V gives CDR1 SQVTM, CDR2 ANQGSEA. In DNA, the CDR3 is TGCAGCGCGCTCGAGGGAAACATTCAGTACTTC. Protein sequence: CSALEGNIQYF. The full variable domain, its missing parts supplied by reference TRBV29-1 and TRBJ2-4, is SAVISQKPSRDICQRGTSLTIQCQVDSQVTMMFWYRQQPGQSLTLIATANQGSEATYESGFVIDKFPISRPNLTFSTLTVSNMSPEDSSIYLCSALEGNIQYFGAGTRLSVL.

The V gene is TRBV11-2, the J gene TRBJ1-1; TRBD1 agrees at 7 bases. V was clipped by 5 bases and J by 5 bases; unmatched bases: 8. Looked up from germline, CDR1 is SGHAT and CDR2 is FQNNGV. This CDR3 comprises 14 residues. DNA for the CDR3: TGTGCCAGCAGCGGACACAGGGGAGGAACTGAAGCTTTCTTT. It is translated as CASSGHRGGTEAFF.

The CDR3 protein is CASSPSGQINEQFF. The CDR3 region has the DNA TGTGCCAGCAGCCCCTCGGGACAGATCAATGAGCAGTTCTTC. The chain is built from TRBV7-3 and TRBJ2-1, with TRBD1 matching over 7 bases. The CDR3 sequence is 14 residues long. The J segment lost 6 bases and the V segment lost 5 bases, leaving 7 bases of the junction unmatched. CDR1 is SGHTA, CDR2 FQGTGA, per germline.

V and J are TRBV7-3 and TRBJ2-1, with unresolved D. CDR1 and CDR2 from the germline V gene are SGHTA and FQGTGA. The CDR3 length is 13 residues. V lost 2 bases to trimming and J lost 4 bases, with 6 bases between them. CDR3 residues: CASSLGEYNEQFF. The CDR3 coding sequence is TGTGCCAGCAGCTTAGGAGAGTACAATGAGCAGTTCTTC.

The chain combines TRBV13 with TRBJ2-1; D possibly corresponds to TRBD2 (5 bases). The CDR3 runs to 13 residues. The ends were cut back, 5 bases at V and 4 bases at J, with 9 bases in the middle. CDR1 is PRHDT, CDR2 FYEKMQ, per germline (reference sequence). CDR3: CASSDGKYNEQFF. DNA for the CDR3: TGTGCCAGCAGCGACGGGAAATACAATGAGCAGTTCTTC.

This clone was counted once. The chain carries TRBV6-5 and TRBJ1-3, with D unresolved. Germline V gene sequence: CDR1 MNHEY, CDR2 SVGAGI. The ends were cut back, 0 bases at V and 4 bases at J, with 13 bases in the middle. CDR3 length equals 16 residues. The CDR3 loop reads CASSYSTGSEGNTIYF. In nucleotides, the CDR3 is TGTGCCAGCAGTTACTCGACGGGTTCTGAGGGAAACACCATATATTTT.

V is TRBV11-2 and J is TRBJ2-5, with TRBD1 matching over 11 bases. The J call may not be correct, given that the DNA end is closer to TRBJ2-7. The germline gives CDR1 SGHAT, CDR2 FQNNGV. The CDR3 sequence is 13 residues long. The CDR3 spells CASSSGTGGEQYF. In DNA, the CDR3 is TGTGCCAGCAGCTCCGGGACAGGGGGCGAGCAGTACTTC.

V usage is TRBV6-5 and J usage is TRBJ1-2; 7 bases agree with TRBD1. Germline V lookup: CDR1 MNHEY, CDR2 SVGAGI. V lost 8 bases to trimming and J lost 4 bases; unmatched junction nucleotides: 10. The CDR3 extends over 14 amino acids. CDR3 in DNA: TGTGCCAGCTACAGGGGAGACTATGGCTATGGCTACACCTTC. This gives the protein CASYRGDYGYGYTF.

This chain connects TRBV4-2 to TRBJ2-4; D is perhaps TRBD1 (6 bases). Trimming left V 4 bases short and J 3 bases short, with 16 bases between. The CDR3 sequence is 16 residues long. The germline V gene encodes CDR1 LGHNA and CDR2 YNFKEQ. CDR3 in amino acids: CASSLEPDRGKNIQYF. CDR3 DNA sequence: TGTGCCAGCAGCCTCGAACCGGACAGAGGCAAAAACATTCAGTACTTC.

This chain connects TRBV5-4 to TRBJ2-1; unclear D gene. Germline loops: CDR1 SGHNT, CDR2 YYREEE (reference sequence). This CDR3 contains 13 residues. V lost 0 bases to trimming and J lost 5 bases, with 6 bases between them. The CDR3: CASSLEPDNEQFF. The CDR3, as DNA: TGTGCCAGCAGCTTGGAGCCGGACAATGAGCAGTTCTTC.

Only a few counts were recorded for this clone. The V call is TRBV29-1, the J call TRBJ2-1, with 8 bases identical to TRBD2. CDR3 length: 15 residues. Trimming removed 6 bases from V and 1 base from J; junction bases left unmatched: 8. The germline CDR1 and CDR2 sequences are SQVTM and ANQGSEA. DNA of the CDR3: TGCAGCGTCGTCGGGAGGGGACGATCCTACAATGAGCAGTTCTTC. This encodes CSVVGRGRSYNEQFF.

V gene TRBV6-1 combines with J gene TRBJ2-3; D not resolved. CDR3 size: 14 residues. CDR1 and CDR2 (germline): MNHNS, SASEGT. Trimming took 8 bases from V and 2 from J, leaving 14 bases between them. CDR3 DNA sequence: TGTGCCAGCGTGGAGCCTGGAATCACAGATACGCAGTATTTT. Amino acids: CASVEPGITDTQYF.

This clone came up once. The chain has TRBV30 and TRBJ1-1; tentative D call: TRBD1 (6 bases). The CDR3 spans 16 residues. V was trimmed by 1 base and J by 8 bases, leaving 23 bases between them. Germline CDR1 reads GTSNPN; CDR2 reads SVGIG (reference sequence). This chain's CDR3 is CAWSALLGQPVIEAFF. In DNA, the CDR3 is TGTGCCTGGAGTGCCCTCTTAGGACAGCCTGTAATCGAAGCTTTCTTT.

The DNA for the CDR3 is TGTGCCAGCAGCTTAGGAAGTTCTGGGGGGAGGGGTGAGCAGTTCTTC. It yields the protein CASSLGSSGGRGEQFF. This rearrangement joins TRBV5-4 to TRBJ2-1; 7 bases fit TRBD2. The CDR3 is 16 residues long. Germline assignment: CDR1 SGHNT and CDR2 YYREEE (reference sequence). V dropped 2 bases and J dropped 9; count of bases not matched to a gene: 14.

This chain joins TRBV9 and TRBJ1-5; TRBD1 is a possible D gene (5 bases). This CDR3 has 15 residues. CDR1 SGDLS and CDR2 YYNGEE come from the germline V gene. V lost 7 bases and J lost 3, with 17 bases in between. The CDR3 reads CASCPAGPINQPQHF. CDR3 in DNA: TGTGCCAGCTGCCCGGCAGGGCCGATCAATCAGCCCCAGCATTTT. The variable domain in full, completed from reference TRBV9 and TRBJ1-5, reads DSGVTQTPKHLITATGQRVTLRCSPRSGDLSVYWYQQSLDQGLQFLIQYYNGEERAKGNILERFSAQQFPDLHSELNLSSLELGDSALYFCASCPAGPINQPQHFGDGTRLSIL.

The V gene is TRBV4-1, the J gene TRBJ1-3; possible D gene TRBD1, 5 bases. With 1 base removed from V and 7 bases from J, the gap between germline ends came to 20 bases. The CDR3 consists of 17 residues. CDR1 and CDR2 (germline): MGHRA, YSYEKL. CDR3 loop: CASSQAVGGEERNTIYF. CDR3 nucleotides: TGCGCCAGCAGCCAAGCAGTAGGAGGGGAAGAGAGGAACACCATATATTTT.